This passage covers 14 T cell receptor beta chains from one sample sequenced in a study of T-cell memory formation after mild COVID-19. TCRdb used MiXCR to reprocess the 5' RACE reads, holding one entry per CDR3 protein. The sample records 210,000 or so distinct CDR3 sequences, roughly 18% being singletons. The sequencing sample was made of PBMCs or a T cell subset sorted from them (not recorded which). These receptors were collected from an adult woman who had mild COVID-19 (a few samples of this study predate the infection). Cell type and time point are not known.

This clonotype was found a few times. The gene calls are TRBV29-1 and TRBJ2-1; D unclear. The CDR3 is 14 amino acids. From germline, CDR1 is SQVTM and CDR2 ANQGSEA. V was clipped by 7 bases and J by 5 bases, with 18 bases between them. Here the CDR3 DNA reads TGCAGCGGCTCAAACGGGCGGTTAAACAATGAGCAGTTCTTC. This encodes CSGSNGRLNNEQFF.

This chain joins TRBV29-1 and TRBJ1-1; D not resolved. CDR1 and CDR2 (germline): SQVTM, ANQGSEA. This CDR3 region has 19 residues. V lost 5 bases, J lost 4 bases, and 32 bases lay in between. CDR3 nucleotides: TGCAGCGTTATGCCCCCTTTTGGACGCCTAAATGGGGTTGGCACTGAAGCTTTCTTT. Translated: CSVMPPFGRLNGVGTEAFF.

The V gene is TRBV29-1, the J gene TRBJ2-2; TRBD1 agrees at 10 bases. Trimming took 6 bases from V and 4 from J; bases not matched to a gene: 2. The CDR3 is made up of 13 amino acids. From germline, CDR1 is SQVTM and CDR2 ANQGSEA. The CDR3 DNA sequence: TGCAGCGTGCGGACAGGGGGCACCGGGGAGCTGTTTTTT. It yields the protein CSVRTGGTGELFF.

This chain uses TRBV5-6 with TRBJ2-2; TRBD2 might be the D (6 bases). The CDR3 has 18 residues. The germline V gene encodes CDR1 SGHDT and CDR2 YYEEEE. Between the trimmed V and J ends, which lost 4 bases and 2 bases, there was a span of 21 bases. The CDR3 nucleotides are TGTGCCAGCAGCGGAGGACTCTGGGACTTATTCAACACCGGGGAGCTGTTTTTT. Protein product: CASSGGLWDLFNTGELFF.

This clonotype was seen more than once but under ten times. The rearrangement uses TRBV29-1 and TRBJ2-1; 7 bases line up with TRBD1. Germline lookup yields CDR1 SQVTM and CDR2 ANQGSEA. J was trimmed by 2 bases and V by 5 bases; bases with no gene match: 3. The CDR3 contains 13 residues. CDR3 coding DNA: TGCAGCGTTTGGCAGGGGGCCTACAATGAGCAGTTCTTC. It encodes CSVWQGAYNEQFF.

This chain links TRBV20-1 with TRBJ1-2; 9 nucleotides agree with TRBD1. Trimming at V came to 1 base and at J to 8 bases, leaving 2 bases not matched to a gene. Germline V CDR1 and CDR2: DFQATT, SNEGSKA (reference sequence). The CDR3 contains 12 residues. The CDR3 DNA is TGCAGTGCTAGAGGACAGGGGGAGGGCTACACCTTC. The encoded protein is CSARGQGEGYTF.

A few counts support this clonotype. The genes are TRBV12-3 or TRBV12-4 and TRBJ2-5; D ambiguous. Trimming left V 6 bases short and J 9 bases short, with 11 bases between. This CDR3 comprises 11 residues. The CDR3 region is CASRLKGPQYF. DNA for the CDR3: TGTGCCAGCAGATTGAAAGGTCCCCAGTACTTC.

In this sample, this clonotype turned up a few times. The chain combines TRBV7-9 with TRBJ1-2; 9 positions match TRBD1. The length of the CDR3 is 15 residues. Germline values: CDR1 SEHNR, CDR2 FQNEAQ (reference sequence). Trimming took 5 bases from V and 4 from J; bases not matched to a gene: 8. The CDR3 coding sequence is TGTGCCAGCAGCCCAGGGGACAGGGTGGCCTATGGCTACACCTTC. The encoded protein is CASSPGDRVAYGYTF.

There are a few counts of this clonotype. V is TRBV6-5 and J is TRBJ2-7; a weak D match, TRBD2 (7 bases). This CDR3 region has 13 residues. Trimming pared 4 bases from V and 5 bases from J, leaving 12 bases between. Germline V CDR1 and CDR2: MNHEY, SVGAGI. The CDR3 DNA sequence: TGTGCCAGCAGTTGGAGGGGGGGCAACGAGCAGTACTTC. Translation gives CASSWRGGNEQYF.

The rearrangement uses TRBV30 and TRBJ2-1, with a possible D match to TRBD2 (6 bases). This CDR3 has 16 amino acids. Germline V CDR1 and CDR2: GTSNPN, SVGIG (reference sequence). V was trimmed by 2 bases and J by 5 bases, leaving 19 bases between them. This CDR3 reads CAWSNIRLASNNEQFF. In DNA form, the CDR3 reads TGTGCCTGGAGTAATATTAGGCTAGCGAGCAACAATGAGCAGTTCTTC.

This clonotype was seen at least ten times. Here the CDR3 DNA reads TGCGCCAGCAGCTTGGGCAGGAACACTGAAGCTTTCTTT. It specifies CASSLGRNTEAFF. The chain combines TRBV5-1 with TRBJ1-1; D gene unclear. V was pared by 0 bases and J by 1 base, with 4 bases between. This CDR3 is built from 13 residues. CDR1 and CDR2 from the germline V gene are SGHRS and YFSETQ.

The chain employs TRBV19 and TRBJ1-6; 9 positions agree with TRBD1. Trimming took 3 bases from V and 5 from J; bases not matched to a gene: 8. CDR1 LNHDA and CDR2 SQIVND come from the germline V gene (reference sequence). This CDR3 spans 17 amino acids. The CDR3 spells CASSIPRDRVDNSPLHF. In nucleotides, the CDR3 is TGTGCCAGTAGTATCCCCCGGGACAGGGTGGATAATTCACCCCTCCACTTT.

The chain couples TRBV29-1 to TRBJ2-5; 7 bases are a match to TRBD1. Per the germline V gene, CDR1 is SQVTM and CDR2 is ANQGSEA. Unmatched junction bases numbered 7, after V lost 7 bases and J lost 5 bases. The CDR3 totals 12 residues. The CDR3 nucleotides are TGCAGCGGATTACAGGGGCGGGAGACCCAGTACTTC. Translated: CSGLQGRETQYF.

This chain links TRBV13 with TRBJ2-3; a possible D gene is TRBD1 (6 bases). Trimming pared 5 bases from V and 4 bases from J, leaving 16 bases between. Germline CDR1 PRHDT, CDR2 FYEKMQ (reference sequence). The CDR3 runs 15 residues. The DNA for the CDR3 is TGTGCCAGCAGCCCTCGGACAGAAGTAGCAGATACGCAGTATTTT. Encoded protein: CASSPRTEVADTQYF.